This T cell receptor (beta chain) was observed in a study of T cell changes during pregnancy in multiple sclerosis (dated by TCRdb to between 2018 and 2020). About the full investigation: The study looked at changes in the T cell repertoire across pregnancy in women with multiple sclerosis.

The library came from the immunoSEQ multiplex PCR assay. TCRdb's version of the immuneACCESS table is confined to in-frame rearrangements and falls short of the full clone set. An unresolved V gene accounts for under half of the shortfall where checked; the remainder is of unknown origin. The table for this sample lists around 60,000 clones; more than 90% of them were counted only once. The ten top clones hold roughly 1.5% of the sample. The CDR3 covers 16 residues, taking in both the cysteine and the phenylalanine. Just the 48-base CDR3 DNA is kept, in frame starting at base 1. A distance of 20 bases separates the germline ends of V and J, which lose 5 bases and 3 bases respectively. CDR1 is given as SGHAT and CDR2 as FQNNGV, both from the germline V gene. A word on this clone: Its antigen remains unidentified. No base qualities exist here, and no much larger clone lies one base off it.

This sequence was found in a female donor with multiple sclerosis, enrolled in a pregnancy study. This specimen was peripheral blood, taken in the second trimester of pregnancy. This chain joins TRBV11-2 to TRBJ2-7; TRBD2 might be the D gene, on 6 matching bases. The nucleotide sequence is given as TGTGCCAGCAGCCTAGCAACGGGGGTAACATACTACGAGCAGTACTTC. It specifies CASSLATGVTYYEQYF.